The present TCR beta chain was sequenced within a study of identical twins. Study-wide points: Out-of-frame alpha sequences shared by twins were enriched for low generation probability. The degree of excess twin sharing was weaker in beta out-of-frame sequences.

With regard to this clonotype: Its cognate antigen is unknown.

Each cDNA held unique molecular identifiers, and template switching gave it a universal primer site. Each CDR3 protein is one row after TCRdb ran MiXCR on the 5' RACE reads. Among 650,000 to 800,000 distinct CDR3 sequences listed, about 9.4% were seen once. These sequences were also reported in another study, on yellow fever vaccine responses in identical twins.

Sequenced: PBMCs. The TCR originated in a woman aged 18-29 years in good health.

The CDR3 reads CASSSTSGSGVSYNEQFF. For the CDR3, the DNA is TGTGCCAGCAGCTCCACCTCAGGGTCAGGAGTCTCCTACAATGAGCAGTTCTTC. V gene TRBV11-2 combines with J gene TRBJ2-1, with D possibly matching TRBD1 (5 bases). V was trimmed by 4 bases and J by 0 bases, leaving 19 bases between them. From germline, CDR1 is SGHAT and CDR2 FQNNGV. The CDR3 loop spans 18 amino acids.